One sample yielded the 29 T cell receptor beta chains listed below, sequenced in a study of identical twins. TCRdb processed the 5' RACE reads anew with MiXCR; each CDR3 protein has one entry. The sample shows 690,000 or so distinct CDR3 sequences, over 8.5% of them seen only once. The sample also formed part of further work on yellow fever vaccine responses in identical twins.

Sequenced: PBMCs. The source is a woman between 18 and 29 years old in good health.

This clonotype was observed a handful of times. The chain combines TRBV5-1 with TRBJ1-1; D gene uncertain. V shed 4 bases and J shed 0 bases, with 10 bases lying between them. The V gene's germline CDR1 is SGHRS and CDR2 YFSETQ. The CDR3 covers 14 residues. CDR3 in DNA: TGCGCCAGCAGCGCCTACAGCTTGAACACTGAAGCTTTCTTT. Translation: CASSAYSLNTEAFF.

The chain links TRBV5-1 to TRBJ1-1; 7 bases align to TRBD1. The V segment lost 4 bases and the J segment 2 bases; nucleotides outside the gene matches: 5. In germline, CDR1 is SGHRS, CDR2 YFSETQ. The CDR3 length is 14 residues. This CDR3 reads CASSGDRLNTEAFF. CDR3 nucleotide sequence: TGCGCCAGCAGCGGGGACAGACTTAACACTGAAGCTTTCTTT.

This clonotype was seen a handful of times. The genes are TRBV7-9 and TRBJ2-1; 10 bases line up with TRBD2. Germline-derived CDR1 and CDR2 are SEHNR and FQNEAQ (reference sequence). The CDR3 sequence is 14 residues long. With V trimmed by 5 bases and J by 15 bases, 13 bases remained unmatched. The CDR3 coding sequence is TGTGCCAGCAGCGACGGACTAGCGGCCCAGTCGGGGTTCTTC. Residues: CASSDGLAAQSGFF.

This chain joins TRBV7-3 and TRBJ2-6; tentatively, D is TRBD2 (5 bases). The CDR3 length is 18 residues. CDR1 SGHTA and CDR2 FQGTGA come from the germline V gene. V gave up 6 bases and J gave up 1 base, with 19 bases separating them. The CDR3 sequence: CASSKRTFSASGANVLTF. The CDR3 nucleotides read TGTGCCAGCAGTAAAAGGACTTTCTCGGCATCTGGGGCCAACGTCCTGACTTTC.

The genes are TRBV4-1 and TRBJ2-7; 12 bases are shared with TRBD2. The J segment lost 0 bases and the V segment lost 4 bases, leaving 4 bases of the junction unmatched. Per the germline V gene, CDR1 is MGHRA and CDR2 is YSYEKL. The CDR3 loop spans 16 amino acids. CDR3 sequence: CASSPGLAGLSYEQYF. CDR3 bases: TGCGCCAGCAGCCCGGGACTAGCGGGCCTCTCCTACGAGCAGTACTTC.

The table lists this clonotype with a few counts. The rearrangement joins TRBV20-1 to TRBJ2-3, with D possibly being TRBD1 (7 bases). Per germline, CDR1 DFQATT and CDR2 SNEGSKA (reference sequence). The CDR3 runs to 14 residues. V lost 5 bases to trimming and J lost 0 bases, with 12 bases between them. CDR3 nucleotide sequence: TGCAGTGCTGACGGGGGACAGAGCACAGATACGCAGTATTTT. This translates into CSADGGQSTDTQYF.

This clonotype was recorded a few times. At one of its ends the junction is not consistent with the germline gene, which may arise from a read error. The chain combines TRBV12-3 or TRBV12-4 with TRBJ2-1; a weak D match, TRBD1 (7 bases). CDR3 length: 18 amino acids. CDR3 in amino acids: CASSLGGRLEGSYNEQFF. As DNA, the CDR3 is TGTGCCAGTAGTTTAGGGGGCCGACTAGAGGGGTCCTACAATGAGCAGTTCTTC.

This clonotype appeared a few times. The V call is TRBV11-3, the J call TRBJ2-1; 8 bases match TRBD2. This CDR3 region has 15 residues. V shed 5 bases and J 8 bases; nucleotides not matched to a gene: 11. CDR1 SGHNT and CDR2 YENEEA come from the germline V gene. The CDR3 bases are TGTGCCAGCAGCCCCGGGACTAGTCTTGGCCATGAGCAGTTCTTC. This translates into CASSPGTSLGHEQFF.

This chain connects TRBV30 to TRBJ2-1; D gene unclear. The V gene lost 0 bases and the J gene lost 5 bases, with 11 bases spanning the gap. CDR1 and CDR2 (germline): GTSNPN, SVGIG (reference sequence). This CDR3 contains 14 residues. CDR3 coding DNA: TGTGCCTGGAGTGTCGGCCCCATGAACAATGAGCAGTTCTTC. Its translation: CAWSVGPMNNEQFF.

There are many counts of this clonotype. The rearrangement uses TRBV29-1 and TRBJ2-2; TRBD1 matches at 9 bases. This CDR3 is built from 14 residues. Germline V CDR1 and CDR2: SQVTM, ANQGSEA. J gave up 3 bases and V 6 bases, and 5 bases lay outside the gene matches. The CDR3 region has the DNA TGCAGCGTGGCCGGGACAGGGTACACCGGGGAGCTGTTTTTT. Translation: CSVAGTGYTGELFF.

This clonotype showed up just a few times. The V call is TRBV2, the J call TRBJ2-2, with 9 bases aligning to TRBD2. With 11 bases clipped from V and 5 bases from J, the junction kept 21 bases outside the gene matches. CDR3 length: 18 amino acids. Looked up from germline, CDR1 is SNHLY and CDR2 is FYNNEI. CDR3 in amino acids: CAFSLPPRGGARTGELFF. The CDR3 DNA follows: TGTGCCTTCAGTTTACCCCCGCGGGGGGGGGCGAGGACCGGGGAGCTGTTTTTT.

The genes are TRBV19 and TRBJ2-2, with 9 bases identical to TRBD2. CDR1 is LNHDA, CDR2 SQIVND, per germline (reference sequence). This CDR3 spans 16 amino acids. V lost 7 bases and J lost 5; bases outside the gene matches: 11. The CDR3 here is CASTQVAGGQTGELFF. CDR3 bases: TGTGCCAGTACCCAAGTCGCGGGAGGGCAAACCGGGGAGCTGTTTTTT.

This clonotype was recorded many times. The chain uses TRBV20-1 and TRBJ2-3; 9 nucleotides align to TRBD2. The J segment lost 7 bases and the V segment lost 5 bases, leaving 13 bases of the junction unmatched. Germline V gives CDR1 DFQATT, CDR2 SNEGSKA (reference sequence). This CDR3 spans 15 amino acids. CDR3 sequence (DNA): TGCAGTGCTGAAAATAGGCGGGGGGGCCAGAATACGCAGTATTTT. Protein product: CSAENRRGGQNTQYF.

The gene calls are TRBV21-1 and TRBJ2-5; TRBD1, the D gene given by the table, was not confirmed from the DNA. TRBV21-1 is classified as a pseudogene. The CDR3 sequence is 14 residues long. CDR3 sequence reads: CASSKGGGGETQYF. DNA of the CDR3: TGTGCCAGCAGCAAAGGAGGAGGGGGAGAGACCCAGTACTTC.

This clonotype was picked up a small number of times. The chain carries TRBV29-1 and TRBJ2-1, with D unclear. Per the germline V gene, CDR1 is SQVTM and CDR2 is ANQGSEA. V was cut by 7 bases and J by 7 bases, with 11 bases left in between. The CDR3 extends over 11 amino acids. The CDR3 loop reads CSAELMNEQFF. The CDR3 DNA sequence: TGCAGCGCTGAGTTGATGAATGAGCAGTTCTTC.

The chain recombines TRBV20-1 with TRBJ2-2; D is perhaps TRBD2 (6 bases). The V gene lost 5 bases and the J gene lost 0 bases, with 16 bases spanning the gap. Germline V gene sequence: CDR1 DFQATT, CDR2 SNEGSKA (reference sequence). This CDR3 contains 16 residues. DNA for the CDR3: TGCAGTGCTCCTGGGGGGAGCTCGACGAACACCGGGGAGCTGTTTTTT. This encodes CSAPGGSSTNTGELFF.

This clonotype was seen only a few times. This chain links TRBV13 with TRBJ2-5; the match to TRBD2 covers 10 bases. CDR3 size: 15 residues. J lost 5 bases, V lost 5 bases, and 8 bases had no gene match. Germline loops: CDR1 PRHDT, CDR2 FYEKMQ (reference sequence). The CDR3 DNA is TGTGCCAGCAGCGTGAGCGGGGGGGCCGGTGAGACCCAGTACTTC. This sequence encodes CASSVSGGAGETQYF. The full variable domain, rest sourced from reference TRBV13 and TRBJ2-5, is AAGVIQSPRHLIKEKRETATLKCYPIPRHDTVYWYQQGPGQDPQFLISFYEKMQSDKGSIPDRFSAQQFSDYHSELNMSSLELGDSALYFCASSVSGGAGETQYFGPGTRLLVL.

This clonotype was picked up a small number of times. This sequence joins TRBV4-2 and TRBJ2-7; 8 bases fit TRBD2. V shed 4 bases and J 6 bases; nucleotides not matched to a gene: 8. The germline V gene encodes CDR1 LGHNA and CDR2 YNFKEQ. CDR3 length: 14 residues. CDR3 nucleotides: TGTGCCAGCAGCCCTGCCGGACTAGCCAGCGAGCAGTACTTC. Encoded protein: CASSPAGLASEQYF.

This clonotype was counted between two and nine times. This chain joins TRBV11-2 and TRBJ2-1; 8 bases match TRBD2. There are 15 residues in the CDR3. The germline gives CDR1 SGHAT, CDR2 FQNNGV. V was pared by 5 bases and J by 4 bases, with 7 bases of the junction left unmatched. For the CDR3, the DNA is TGTGCCAGCAGCCTGATAGCGGGGCAATACAATGAGCAGTTCTTC. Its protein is CASSLIAGQYNEQFF.

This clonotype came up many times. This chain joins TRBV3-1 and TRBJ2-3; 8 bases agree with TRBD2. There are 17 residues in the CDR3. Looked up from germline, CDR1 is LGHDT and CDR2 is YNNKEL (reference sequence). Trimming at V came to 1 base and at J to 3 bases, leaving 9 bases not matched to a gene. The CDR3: CASSQGRRAGVTDTQYF. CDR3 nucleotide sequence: TGTGCCAGCAGCCAAGGACGGCGAGCGGGGGTTACAGATACGCAGTATTTT.

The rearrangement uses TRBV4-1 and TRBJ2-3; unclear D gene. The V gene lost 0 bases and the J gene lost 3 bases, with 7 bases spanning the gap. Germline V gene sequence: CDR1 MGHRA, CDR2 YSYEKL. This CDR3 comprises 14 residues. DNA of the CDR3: TGCGCCAGCAGCCAAGATTTTTTGACAGATACGCAGTATTTT. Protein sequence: CASSQDFLTDTQYF.

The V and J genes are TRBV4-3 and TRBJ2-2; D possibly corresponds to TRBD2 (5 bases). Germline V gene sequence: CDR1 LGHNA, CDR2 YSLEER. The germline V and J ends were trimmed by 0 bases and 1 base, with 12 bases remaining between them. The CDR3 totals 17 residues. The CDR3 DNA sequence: TGCGCCAGCAGCCAAGAATTTGACGGGGTGAACACCGGGGAGCTGTTTTTT. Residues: CASSQEFDGVNTGELFF.

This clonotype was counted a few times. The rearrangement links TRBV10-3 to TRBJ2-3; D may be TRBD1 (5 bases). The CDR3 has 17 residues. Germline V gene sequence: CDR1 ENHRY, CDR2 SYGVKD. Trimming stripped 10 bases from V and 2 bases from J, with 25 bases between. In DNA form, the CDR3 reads TGTGCCACCGTCGAACGGCGGCAGGGTAGTTTCACAGATACGCAGTATTTT. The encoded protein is CATVERRQGSFTDTQYF.

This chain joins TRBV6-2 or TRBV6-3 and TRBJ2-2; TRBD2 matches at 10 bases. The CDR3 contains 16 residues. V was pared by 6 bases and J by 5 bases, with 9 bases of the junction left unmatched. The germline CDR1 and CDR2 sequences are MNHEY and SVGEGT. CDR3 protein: CASRKLAGVGTGELFF. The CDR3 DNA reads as TGTGCCAGCAGAAAGCTAGCGGGAGTAGGGACCGGGGAGCTGTTTTTT.

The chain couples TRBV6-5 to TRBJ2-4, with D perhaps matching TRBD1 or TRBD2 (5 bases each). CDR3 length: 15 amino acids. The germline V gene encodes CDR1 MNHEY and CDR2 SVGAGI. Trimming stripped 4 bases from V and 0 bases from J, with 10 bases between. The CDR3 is CASSSQGVAKNIQYF. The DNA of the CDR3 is TGTGCCAGCAGTTCCCAGGGAGTAGCCAAAAACATTCAGTACTTC.

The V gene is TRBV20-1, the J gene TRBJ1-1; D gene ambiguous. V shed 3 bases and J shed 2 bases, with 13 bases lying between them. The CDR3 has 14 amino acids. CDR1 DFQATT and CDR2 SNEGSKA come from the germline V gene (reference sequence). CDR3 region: CSARNRLINTEAFF. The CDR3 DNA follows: TGCAGTGCTAGGAACCGACTAATAAACACTGAAGCTTTCTTT.

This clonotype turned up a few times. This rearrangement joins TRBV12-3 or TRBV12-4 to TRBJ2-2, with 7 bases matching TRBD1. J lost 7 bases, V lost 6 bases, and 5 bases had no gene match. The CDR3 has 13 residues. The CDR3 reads CASRVDRHGELFF. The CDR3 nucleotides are TGTGCCAGCAGGGTGGACAGGCACGGGGAGCTGTTTTTT.

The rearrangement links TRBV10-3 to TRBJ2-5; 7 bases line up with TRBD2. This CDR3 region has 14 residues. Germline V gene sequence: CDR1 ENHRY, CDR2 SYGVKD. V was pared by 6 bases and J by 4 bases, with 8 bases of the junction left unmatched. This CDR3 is CAISPRDYGETQYF. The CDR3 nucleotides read TGTGCCATCAGCCCCCGGGACTATGGAGAGACCCAGTACTTC.

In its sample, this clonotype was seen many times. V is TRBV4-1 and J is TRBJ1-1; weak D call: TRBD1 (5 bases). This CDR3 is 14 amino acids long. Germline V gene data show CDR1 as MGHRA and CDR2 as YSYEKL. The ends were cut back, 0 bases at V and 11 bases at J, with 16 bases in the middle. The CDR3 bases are TGCGCCAGCAGCCAAGATCTCAGGGTTAGTACGGCTTTCTTT. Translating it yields CASSQDLRVSTAFF.